This T cell receptor (beta chain) was profiled in a study of blood T cell repertoires in COVID-19. Study as a whole: COVID-19 samples collected from the United States, Italy and Spain covered acute and convalescent phases.

In the original workflow: The assay estimated nucleated cells by amplifying reference gene primers. The repertoire was sequenced with immunoSEQ multiplex PCR; TCRdb's copy has only in-frame clones and lacks some. V and J calls and clone size are copied from that table; D and trimming were computed from the DNA. The sample carries 83,000 or so clones, 82% recorded once. In germline, CDR1 is SGHAT, CDR2 FQNNGV. The CDR3 is 12 residues long. The germline V and J ends were trimmed by 2 bases and 7 bases, with 8 bases remaining between them. The V gene is TRBV11-2, the J gene TRBJ1-1; D not certain. Sequencing was done on a sample of peripheral blood. The clonotype was recovered from a human donor in a cohort sampled during active COVID-19. The CDR3 sequence is CASSLRGGEAFF. Written as DNA, the CDR3 is TGTGCCAGCAGCTTACGGGGAGGTGAAGCTTTCTTT.